A selection of T cell receptor beta chains follows, all from one sample in a study of T cell changes during pregnancy in multiple sclerosis. The protocol was immunoSEQ multiplex PCR, while the TCRdb copy is restricted to in-frame clones and leaves out a portion. The table has some 40,000 clones, less than 95% seen once. This sample comprised peripheral blood, obtained in the third trimester of pregnancy. The receptors shown here come from a female donor with multiple sclerosis, enrolled in a pregnancy study. CDR3s include the opening cysteine and the closing phenylalanine or tryptophan. D genes are given only for firm matches. Clone size appears in some rows only: once, few, many, or a class for an expanded clone.

V gene	clone size	D gene	J gene	CDR3 protein	CDR3 DNA
TRBV30	NA	TRBD2	TRBJ2-2	CASRGGLSGELFF	TGTGCCTCTCGGGGGGGCCTCTCCGGGGAGCTGTTTTTT
TRBV28	NA	NA	TRBJ1-2	CASSLRSRTEINYGYTF	TGTGCCAGCAGTTTAAGGTCCCGGACAGAGATTAACTATGGCTACACCTTC
TRBV28	NA	TRBD2	TRBJ2-7	CASSPPTSGPSYEQYF	TGTGCCAGCAGCCCCCCGACTAGCGGGCCGTCCTACGAGCAGTACTTC
TRBV4-3	NA	TRBD2	TRBJ2-3	CASSHTSGDTDTQYF	TGCGCCAGCAGCCACACTAGCGGGGACACAGATACGCAGTATTTT
TRBV5-6	NA	NA	TRBJ1-1	CASSLQHGGEAFF	TGTGCCAGCAGCTTGCAACACGGGGGTGAAGCTTTCTTT
TRBV4-3	NA	NA	TRBJ2-3	CASSQDSGFLGGTDTQYF	TGCGCCAGCAGCCAAGATTCAGGGTTTTTAGGGGGCACAGATACGCAGTATTTT
TRBV28	NA	NA	TRBJ2-5	CASLGTGRQQETQYF	TGTGCCAGCTTAGGCACCGGGAGACAGCAAGAGACCCAGTACTTC
TRBV19	NA	NA	TRBJ2-2	CASREVAGRGGELFF	TGTGCCAGTAGGGAAGTGGCGGGGAGAGGCGGGGAGCTGTTTTTT
TRBV6-5	NA	NA	TRBJ1-5	CASTQRRGQPQHF	TGTGCCAGCACTCAGAGAAGAGGCCAGCCCCAGCATTTT
TRBV19	NA	NA	TRBJ1-5	CASSILGEQPQHF	TGTGCCAGTAGTATACTCGGGGAACAGCCCCAGCATTTT
TRBV5-4	NA	TRBD1	TRBJ1-2	CASAGQGVLGYTF	TGTGCCAGCGCCGGACAGGGGGTTTTGGGCTACACCTTC
TRBV5-4	NA	NA	TRBJ2-2	CASSPSGGRAGTGELFF	TGTGCCAGCAGCCCCTCGGGGGGCAGGGCTGGAACCGGGGAGCTGTTTTTT
TRBV5-1	NA	TRBD1	TRBJ2-2	CASSPGQAGTGELFF	TGCGCCAGCAGCCCGGGACAGGCGGGCACCGGGGAGCTGTTTTTT
TRBV11-3	NA	NA	TRBJ2-1	CASSLGAGRTYNEQFF	TGTGCCAGCAGCTTAGGGGCAGGTCGAACCTACAATGAGCAGTTCTTC
TRBV2	few	NA	TRBJ2-2	CASRDSPTGELFF	TGTGCCAGCAGAGACAGTCCGACCGGGGAGCTGTTTTTT
TRBV4-1	NA	NA	TRBJ2-1	CASSQVSAAAGEQFF	TGCGCCAGCAGCCAAGTTTCAGCGGCGGCGGGTGAGCAGTTCTTC
TRBV11-3	NA	NA	TRBJ2-3	CASSLVLASDTQYF	TGTGCCAGCAGCTTAGTACTAGCCTCAGATACGCAGTATTTT
TRBV27	NA	TRBD1	TRBJ1-6	CASSLSLGTGALHF	TGTGCCAGCAGTTTATCTTTGGGTACAGGGGCCCTCCACTTT
TRBV11-2	NA	NA	TRBJ1-1	CASSLAFFRGTEAFF	TGTGCCAGCAGCTTAGCATTTTTTCGGGGTACTGAAGCTTTCTTT
TRBV5-1	NA	NA	TRBJ2-5	CASSLKVRGGTETQYF	TGCGCCAGCAGCTTGAAAGTAAGGGGGGGCACAGAGACCCAGTACTTC
TRBV7-2	NA	TRBD2	TRBJ2-7	CASSSAGGSYEQYF	TGTGCCAGCAGCTCAGCGGGAGGATCCTACGAGCAGTACTTC
TRBV27	once	TRBD2	TRBJ2-3	CASSPLLAGGTDTQYF	TGTGCCAGCAGTCCGCTACTAGCGGGAGGTACAGATACGCAGTATTTT